The clone carrying this TCR beta chain was seen once. These data are taken from a study of blood T cell repertoires in COVID-19. Across the study: Nucleic acid was either cDNA or gDNA, and it came from T cells, B-cell-depleted T cells, or PBMCs.

Germline CDR1 reads MNHEY; CDR2 reads SVGAGI. Unmatched junction bases numbered 5, after V lost 8 bases and J lost 4 bases. The CDR3 spans 14 residues. Clones were sequenced by immunoSEQ multiplex PCR, and TCRdb holds only the in-frame ones, with some missing. This table has 200,000 or so clones, approximately 82% appearing once. The TCR was taken from a human donor with acute or convalescent COVID-19. The donor label of this sample is uncertain. This chain joins TRBV6-5 and TRBJ1-5, with 10 nucleotides matching TRBD1. Sequencing was carried out using peripheral blood. CDR3 sequence: CASSGQGPNQPQHF. The CDR3 nucleotides read TGTGCCAGCTCGGGACAGGGGCCGAATCAGCCCCAGCATTTT.